This TCR beta chain was identified in a study of T cells after yellow fever vaccination. Study-level information: SMART-Seq v4 Ultra Low Input prepared libraries from low-cell fractions.

Germline CDR1 reads DFQATT; CDR2 reads SNEGSKA (reference sequence). The V end lost 1 base, the J end lost 5 bases, and 11 bases lay between the germline ends. The CDR3 consists of 14 residues. TCRdb itself ran the 5' RACE reads through MiXCR, one entry per CDR3 protein. The table lists 510,000 or so distinct CDR3 sequences, around 21% of them singletons. V usage is TRBV20-1 and J usage is TRBJ2-2; the D gene is possibly TRBD2 (6 bases). The receptor was derived from a man between 25 and 39 years old who received the YFV17D yellow fever vaccine. The input for sequencing was PBMCs, taken 15 days after the yellow fever booster vaccination. The DNA of the CDR3 is TGCAGTGCTAGAGCGGGAGAGTTGACCGGGGAGCTGTTTTTT. Amino acid sequence: CSARAGELTGELFF.